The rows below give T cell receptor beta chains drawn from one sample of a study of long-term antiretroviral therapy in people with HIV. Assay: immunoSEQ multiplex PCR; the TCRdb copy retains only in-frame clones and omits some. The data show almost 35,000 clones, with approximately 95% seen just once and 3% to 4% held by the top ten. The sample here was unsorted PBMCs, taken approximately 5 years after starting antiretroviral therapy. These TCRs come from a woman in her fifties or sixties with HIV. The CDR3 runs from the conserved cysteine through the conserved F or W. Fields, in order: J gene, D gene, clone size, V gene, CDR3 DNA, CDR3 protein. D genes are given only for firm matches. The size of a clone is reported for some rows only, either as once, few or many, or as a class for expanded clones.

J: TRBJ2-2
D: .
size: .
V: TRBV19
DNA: TGTGCCAGTAGTACGGCAGCCTACACCGGGGAGCTGTTTTTT
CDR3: CASSTAAYTGELFF

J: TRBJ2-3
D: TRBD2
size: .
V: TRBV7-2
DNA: TGTGCCAGCAGCCTAAAGGGACTAGCGGGGGTGGGTGAATATTTT
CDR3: CASSLKGLAGVGEYF

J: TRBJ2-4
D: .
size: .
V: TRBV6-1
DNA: TGTGCCAGCAGACCCCTGGTTCTAGCCAAAAACATTCAGTACTTC
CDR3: CASRPLVLAKNIQYF

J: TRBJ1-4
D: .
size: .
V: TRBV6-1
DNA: TGTGCCAGCAGTGAACGCAGCCATAATGAAAAACTGTTTTTT
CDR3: CASSERSHNEKLFF

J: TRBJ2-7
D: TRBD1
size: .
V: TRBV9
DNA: TGTGCCAGCAGCCCCCGGACAGGGGCGATCTACGAGCAGTACTTC
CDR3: CASSPRTGAIYEQYF

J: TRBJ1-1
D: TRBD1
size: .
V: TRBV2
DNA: TGTGCCAGCAGGGGAGGAGACAGGGGTCGCCAAGCTTTCTTT
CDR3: CASRGGDRGRQAFF

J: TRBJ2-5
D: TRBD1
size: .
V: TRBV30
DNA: TGTGCCTGGAGTGGCCGGGACAGGGGGGAGACCCAGTACTTC
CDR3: CAWSGRDRGETQYF

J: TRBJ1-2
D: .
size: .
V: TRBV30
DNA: TGTGCCTCAGGCGCGTTTGGCTACACCTTC
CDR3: CASGAFGYTF

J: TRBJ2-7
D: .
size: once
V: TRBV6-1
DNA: TGTGCCAGCAGTGAAATGATCAACAGCGACGAGCAGTACTTC
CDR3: CASSEMINSDEQYF

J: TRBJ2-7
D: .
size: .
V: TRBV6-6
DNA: TGTGCCAGCAGTGACAGGGAGGTAACCTACGAGCAGTACTTC
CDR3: CASSDREVTYEQYF

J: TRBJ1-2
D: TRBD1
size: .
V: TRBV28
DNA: TGTGCCAGCAGTCCCACAGGGGGCGCCCCCCATGGCTACACCTTC
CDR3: CASSPTGGAPHGYTF

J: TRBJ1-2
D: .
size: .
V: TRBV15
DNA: TGTGCCACCTCCGTGGGAAGTCCCTATGGCTACACCTTC
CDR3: CATSVGSPYGYTF

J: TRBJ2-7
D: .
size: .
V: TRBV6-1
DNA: TGTGCCAGCAAACCGGGACTCCCATCCCCCGAGCAGTACTTC
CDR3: CASKPGLPSPEQYF

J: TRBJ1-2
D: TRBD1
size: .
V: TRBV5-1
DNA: TGCGCCAGCAGCTTGAGGGCAGGGGGCGCCTATGGCTACACCTTC
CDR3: CASSLRAGGAYGYTF

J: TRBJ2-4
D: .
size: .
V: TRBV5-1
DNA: TGCGCCAGCAGCTTGGACAGGGTAACCATTCAGTACTTC
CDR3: CASSLDRVTIQYF

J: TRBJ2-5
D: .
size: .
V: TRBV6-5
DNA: TGTGCCAGCAGTTACTCGGGGGGCGGGGGAGAGACCCAGTACTTC
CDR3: CASSYSGGGGETQYF

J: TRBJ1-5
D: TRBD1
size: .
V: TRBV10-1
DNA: TGCGCCAGCCCCAAGGGGGCGCATAACAATCAGCCCCAGCATTTT
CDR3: CASPKGAHNNQPQHF

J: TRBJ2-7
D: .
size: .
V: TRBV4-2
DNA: TGTGCCAGCAGCCAAGGCCAGGGAGTTTACGAGCAGTACTTC
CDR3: CASSQGQGVYEQYF

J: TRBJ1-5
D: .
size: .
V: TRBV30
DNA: TGTGCCTGGTCAAAGGGCCAGCCCCAGCATTTT
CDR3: CAWSKGQPQHF

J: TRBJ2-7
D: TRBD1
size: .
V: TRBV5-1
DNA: TGCGCCAGCAGCCCGGAGACAGGGGGCTACGAGCAGTACTTC
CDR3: CASSPETGGYEQYF

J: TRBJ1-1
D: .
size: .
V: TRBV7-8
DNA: TGTGCCAGCAGCCAAAGGGCTTTCGAGTTGAACACTGAAGCTTTCTTT
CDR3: CASSQRAFELNTEAFF

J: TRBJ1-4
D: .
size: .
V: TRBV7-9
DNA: TGTGCCAGCAGCTTAGACACAGCAACTAATGAAAAACTGTTTTTT
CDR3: CASSLDTATNEKLFF

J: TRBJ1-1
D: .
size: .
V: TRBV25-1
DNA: TGTGCCAGCAGCACCCCCAGGGGCACTGAAGCTTTCTTT
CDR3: CASSTPRGTEAFF

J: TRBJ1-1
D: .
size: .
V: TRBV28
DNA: TGTGCCAGCAGTTCGACCACCAGGGCGAACACTGAAGCTTTCTTT
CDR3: CASSSTTRANTEAFF

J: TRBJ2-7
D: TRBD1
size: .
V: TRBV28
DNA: TGTGCCAGCAGTTTACCGGACAGGGTGTTTTACGAGCAGTACTTC
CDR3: CASSLPDRVFYEQYF

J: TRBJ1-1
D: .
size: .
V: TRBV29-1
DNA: TGCAGCGCTACGGAACACGACAGTAACACTGAAGCTTTCTTT
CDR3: CSATEHDSNTEAFF

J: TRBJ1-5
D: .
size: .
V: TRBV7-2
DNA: TGTGCCAGCAGCCAAATCGGGGGGATAATTCAGCCCCAGCATTTT
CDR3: CASSQIGGIIQPQHF

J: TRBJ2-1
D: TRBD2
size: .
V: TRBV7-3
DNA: TGTGCCAGCAGCTTAATGGCGGGGGGCCTTTACAATGAGCAGTTCTTC
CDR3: CASSLMAGGLYNEQFF

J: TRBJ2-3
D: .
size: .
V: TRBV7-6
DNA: TGTGCCAGCAGTCTGGGGTGGGGGGGCACAGATACGCAGTATTTT
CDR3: CASSLGWGGTDTQYF

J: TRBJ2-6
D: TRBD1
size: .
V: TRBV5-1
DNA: TGCGCCAGCAGCTTGGCAGGGGGTTCCCCCTCTGGGGCCAACGTCCTGACTTTC
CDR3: CASSLAGGSPSGANVLTF

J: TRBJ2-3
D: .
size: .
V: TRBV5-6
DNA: TGTGCCAGCAGATCACCCGTATCGGGCTCGAGCTGGAATTTT
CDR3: CASRSPVSGSSWNF

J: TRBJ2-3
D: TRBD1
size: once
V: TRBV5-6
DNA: TGTGCCAGCAGCCAAAGGGCAGGGGGCCGAGGGACGCAGTATTTT
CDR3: CASSQRAGGRGTQYF

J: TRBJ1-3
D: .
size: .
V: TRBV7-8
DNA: TGTGCCAGCAGCCCTAGTACAACCTCTGGAAACACCATATATTTT
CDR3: CASSPSTTSGNTIYF

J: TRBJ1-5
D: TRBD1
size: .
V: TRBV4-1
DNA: TGCGCCAGCAGGCGGACAGGCAATAGCAATCAGCCCCAGCATTTT
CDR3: CASRRTGNSNQPQHF

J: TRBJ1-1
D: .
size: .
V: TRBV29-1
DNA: TGCAGCGTTGAAGAACGGATTGAAGCTTTCTTT
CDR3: CSVEERIEAFF

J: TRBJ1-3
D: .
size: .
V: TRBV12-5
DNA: TGTGCTAGTGGTTTGGCTCTCGGGGGGTCCGGAAACACCATATATTTT
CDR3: CASGLALGGSGNTIYF

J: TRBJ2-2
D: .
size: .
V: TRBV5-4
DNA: TGTGCCAGCAGCTTAGGTGCGAGGGAGCTGTTTTTT
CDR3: CASSLGARELFF

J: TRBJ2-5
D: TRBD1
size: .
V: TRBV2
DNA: TGTGCCAGCAGTGAACAGACAGGGTCTGGGGAGACCCAGTACTTC
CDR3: CASSEQTGSGETQYF

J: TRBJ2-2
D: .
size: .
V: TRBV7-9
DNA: TGTGCCAGCAGCTTAGATCGGGGGTCCGGGGAGCTGTTTTTT
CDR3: CASSLDRGSGELFF

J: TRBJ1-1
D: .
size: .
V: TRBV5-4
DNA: TGTGCCAGCAGCCGGGGGCAGACTGAAGCTTTCTTT
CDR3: CASSRGQTEAFF

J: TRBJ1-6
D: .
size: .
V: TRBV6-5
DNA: TGTGCCAGCAGGAACACACAGGGTCCCAATTCACCCCTCCACTTT
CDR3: CASRNTQGPNSPLHF

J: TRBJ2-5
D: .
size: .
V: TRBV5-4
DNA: TGTGCCAGCAGCCGAACGGGACATGATCAAGAGACCCAGTACTTC
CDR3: CASSRTGHDQETQYF

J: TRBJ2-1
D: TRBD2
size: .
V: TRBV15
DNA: TGTGCCACCAGCAGAGCGGGTAGCGGGGGCGGAAATGAGCAGTTCTTC
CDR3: CATSRAGSGGGNEQFF

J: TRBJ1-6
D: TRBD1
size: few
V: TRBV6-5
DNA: TGTGCCAGCAGACAGGGGTATAATTCACCCCTCCACTTT
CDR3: CASRQGYNSPLHF

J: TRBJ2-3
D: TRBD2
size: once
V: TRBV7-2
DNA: TGTGCCAGTCAACCTCAGCGGGGGGCAAAAGATACGCAGTATTTT
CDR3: CASQPQRGAKDTQYF

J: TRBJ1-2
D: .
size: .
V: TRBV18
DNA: TGTGCCAGCTCACTAGACGCCCAAGGGTCCTATGGCTACACCTTC
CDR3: CASSLDAQGSYGYTF

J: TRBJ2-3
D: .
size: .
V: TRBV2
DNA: TGTGCCAGCCGTGAGGGGGGGACATTTCGCACAGATACGCAGTATTTT
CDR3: CASREGGTFRTDTQYF

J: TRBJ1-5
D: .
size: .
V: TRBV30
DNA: TGTGCCTGGAGTGTACAGACAGGCAATCAGCCCCAGCATTTT
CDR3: CAWSVQTGNQPQHF

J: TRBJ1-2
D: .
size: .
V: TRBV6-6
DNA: TGTGCCAGCAGCCCAGACAGGCGCCCTAACTATGGCTACACCTTC
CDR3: CASSPDRRPNYGYTF

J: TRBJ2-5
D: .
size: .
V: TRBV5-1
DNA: TGCGCCAGCAGCTTGGGACAGGTCCAAGAGACCCAGTACTTC
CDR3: CASSLGQVQETQYF

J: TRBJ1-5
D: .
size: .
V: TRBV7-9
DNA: TGTGCCAGCAGCTTAGGGCAGGGTATTAGCAATCAGCCCCAGCATTTT
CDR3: CASSLGQGISNQPQHF

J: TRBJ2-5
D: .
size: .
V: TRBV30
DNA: TGTGCCTGGAGTGCTCGGGCAGGGGAGACCCAGTACTTC
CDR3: CAWSARAGETQYF

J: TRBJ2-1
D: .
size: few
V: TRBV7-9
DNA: TGTGCCAGCAGCTTAGCGAACCGGGCTGCTTTCTTC
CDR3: CASSLANRAAFF

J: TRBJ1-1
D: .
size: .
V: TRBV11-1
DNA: TGTGCCAGCTGGACAGTTGGCACTGAAGCTTTCTTT
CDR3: CASWTVGTEAFF

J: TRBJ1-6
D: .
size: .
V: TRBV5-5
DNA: TGTGCCAGCAGCAACTTGAGCTCCTATAATTCACCCCTCCACTTT
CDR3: CASSNLSSYNSPLHF

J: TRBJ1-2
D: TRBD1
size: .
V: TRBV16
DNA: TGTGCCAGCAACCCTCGGGACAGGGGACCTTATGGCTACACCTTC
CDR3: CASNPRDRGPYGYTF

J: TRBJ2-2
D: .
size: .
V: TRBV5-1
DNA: TGCGCCAGCAGCTTAAAACAGGGTTACACCGGGGAGCTGTTTTTT
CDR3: CASSLKQGYTGELFF

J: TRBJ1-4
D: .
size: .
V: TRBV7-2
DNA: TGTGCCAGCAGCTTGATGGGGGGGAATAATGAAAAACTGTTTTTT
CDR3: CASSLMGGNNEKLFF

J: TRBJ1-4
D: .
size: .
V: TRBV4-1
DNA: TGCGCCAGCAGCCTATACAGGGAGGGTCGGGAAAAACTGTTTTTT
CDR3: CASSLYREGREKLFF

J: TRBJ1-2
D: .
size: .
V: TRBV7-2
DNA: TGTGCCAGCAGCTCCACAAGCTATGGCTACACCTTC
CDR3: CASSSTSYGYTF